One and the same sample provided the 18 T cell receptor beta chains below, sequenced in a study of cytomegalovirus exposure and HLA in healthy donors. Use of 60 Vbeta and 13 Jbeta primers characterized the PCR. The data were produced by immunoSEQ multiplex PCR, yet TCRdb's version contains in-frame clones alone and is incomplete. This table has about 110,000 clones, roughly four fifths appearing once. The material sequenced was PBMCs. These receptors were collected from a man aged 50 to 59 in good health and CMV-seronegative.

The sample holds one count of this clone. This sequence joins TRBV7-6 and TRBJ1-2, with D possibly being TRBD1 (6 bases). CDR1 and CDR2 (germline): SGHVS, FNYEAQ. V lost 5 bases and J lost 6, with 19 bases in between. The CDR3 sequence is 15 residues long. For the CDR3, the DNA is TGTGCCAGCAGCCCCATCGGTGGGGGGGGCGATGGCTACACCTTC. Residues: CASSPIGGGGDGYTF.

This clone was recorded once. Likely a read error: the CDR3 ends without its conserved phenylalanine or tryptophan. The DNA is left out, because the CDR3 cannot be placed on it with certainty; the CDR3 is given as TCRdb lists it. This sequence joins TRBV7-9 and TRBJ1-3. Both ends counted, the CDR3 spans 11 residues. Germline CDR1 and CDR2: SEHNR and FQNEAQ (reference sequence). Here the CDR3 reads CASSQKVDLDS.

A single count supports this clone. This chain links TRBV28 with TRBJ2-7, with D possibly being TRBD1 (7 bases). The germline V and J ends were trimmed by 6 bases and 3 bases, with 24 bases remaining between them. Germline loops: CDR1 MDHEN, CDR2 SYDVKM. The CDR3 totals 17 residues. CDR3 loop: CASSGPGQFSGVYEQYV. CDR3 bases: TGTGCCAGCAGCGGGCCGGGACAGTTTTCGGGGGTCTACGAGCAGTACGTC.

This clone was seen only once. The chain uses TRBV7-3 and TRBJ2-1; 8 positions agree with TRBD2. V dropped 4 bases and J dropped 4; count of bases not matched to a gene: 9. The germline gives CDR1 SGHTA, CDR2 FQGTGA. The CDR3 is 16 residues long. DNA for the CDR3: TGTGCCAGCAGCTCCGACCCGGGGGGGCTGTACAATGAGCAGTTCTTC. Translation: CASSSDPGGLYNEQFF.

This clone was seen just once. This chain uses TRBV7-8 with TRBJ2-6; no reliable D call. Germline CDR1 reads SGHVS; CDR2 reads FQNEAQ. The length of the CDR3 is 15 residues. V lost 3 bases and J lost 4, with 10 bases in between. CDR3 bases: TGTGCCAGCAGCTTGAGAGGATCCGGGGCCAACGTCCTGACTTTC. Translated, it gives CASSLRGSGANVLTF.

V gene TRBV2 combines with J gene TRBJ2-2; 7 nucleotides line up with TRBD2. The CDR3 has 15 amino acids. V lost 7 bases and J lost 4; bases outside the gene matches: 9. The germline gives CDR1 SNHLY, CDR2 FYNNEI. The CDR3 nucleotides are TGTGCCAGCACCGGGGAGGGGCGCGGCACCGGGGAGCTGTTTTTT. As protein: CASTGEGRGTGELFF.

V is TRBV5-5 and J is TRBJ2-1; TRBD1 aligns across 8 bases. The CDR3 consists of 16 residues. Germline assignment: CDR1 SGHKS and CDR2 YYEKEE (reference sequence). Trimming took 0 bases from V and 5 from J; bases not matched to a gene: 7. The CDR3 nucleotides are TGTGCCAGCAGCTTGGAGTCAGGGGGCGCGAACAATGAGCAGTTCTTC. Translated, it gives CASSLESGGANNEQFF. Supplemented by reference TRBV5-5 and TRBJ2-1, the full variable domain reads DAGVTQSPTHLIKTRGQQVTLRCSPISGHKSVSWYQQVLGQGPQFIFQYYEKEERGRGNFPDRFSARQFPNYSSELNVNALLLGDSALYLCASSLESGGANNEQFFGPGTRLTVL.

The rearrangement uses TRBV5-1 and TRBJ2-1; TRBD1 agrees at 7 bases. There are 14 residues in the CDR3. In germline, CDR1 is SGHRS, CDR2 YFSETQ. V lost 0 bases, J lost 9 bases, and 6 bases stayed unmatched. In DNA form, the CDR3 reads TGCGCCAGCAGCTTGGCTAGACAGGGCGGTGAGCAGTTCTTC. Translated, it gives CASSLARQGGEQFF.

V gene TRBV5-4 combines with J gene TRBJ2-2, with 7 bases that match TRBD1. Trimming cost V 3 bases and J 4 bases; bases outside gene matches: 6. CDR3 length: 15 amino acids. Germline-derived CDR1 and CDR2 are SGHNT and YYREEE (reference sequence). The CDR3 DNA reads TGTGCCAGCAGCTCTAGACAGGGAGTCACCGGGGAGCTGTTTTTT. Amino acid sequence: CASSSRQGVTGELFF.

This chain links TRBV29-1 with TRBJ1-4, with a tentative D call TRBD1 (5 bases). The germline gives CDR1 SQVTM, CDR2 ANQGSEA. The length of the CDR3 is 13 residues. V lost 8 bases to trimming and J lost 5 bases, with 15 bases between them. The DNA for the CDR3 is TGCAGCTACCGCCCAGGGAAAAATGAAAAACTGTTTTTT. It yields the protein CSYRPGKNEKLFF.

V usage is TRBV5-1 and J usage is TRBJ2-1, with 15 bases that match TRBD2. Germline lookup yields CDR1 SGHRS and CDR2 YFSETQ. This CDR3 contains 16 residues. The J segment lost 5 bases and the V segment lost 4 bases, leaving 4 bases of the junction unmatched. The CDR3 is CASSGLAGGKNNEQFF. The CDR3, as DNA: TGCGCCAGCAGCGGACTAGCGGGGGGGAAGAACAATGAGCAGTTCTTC.

This chain joins TRBV10-1 and TRBJ2-3, with TRBD2 matching 12 bases. J lost 2 bases, V lost 4 bases, and 4 bases had no gene match. Germline values: CDR1 WNHNN, CDR2 SYGVQD (reference sequence). The CDR3 covers 16 residues. CDR3 coding DNA: TGCGCCAGCAGTGGTCGACTAGCGGGGGCCACAGATACGCAGTATTTT. Translated, it gives CASSGRLAGATDTQYF.

This clone was seen a few times. This chain uses TRBV10-2 with TRBJ1-4; 8 nucleotides match TRBD1. The CDR3 is made up of 13 amino acids. The V and J ends lost 5 bases and 7 bases, in that order; junction bases with no gene match: 3. The germline CDR1 and CDR2 sequences are WSHSY and SAAADI. In DNA, the CDR3 is TGCGCCAGCAGTCAGGGGGCAGGTGAAAAACTGTTTTTT. Translated: CASSQGAGEKLFF.

The chain carries TRBV6-6 and TRBJ2-7; possible D gene TRBD2, 6 bases. This CDR3 is 13 amino acids long. Germline CDR1 MNHNY, CDR2 SVGAGI (reference sequence). Trimming shortened V by 6 bases and J by 3 bases, and 12 bases separated the two germline ends. The CDR3 protein is CASSLSGDYEQYF. CDR3 DNA: TGTGCCAGCAGCCTCTCGGGGGACTACGAGCAGTACTTC.

CDR3 amino acids: CASSQGLAGGLEQYF. In DNA, the CDR3 is TGTGCCAGCAGCCAAGGACTAGCGGGGGGGCTTGAGCAGTACTTC. The chain recombines TRBV4-2 with TRBJ2-7, with 14 nucleotides matching TRBD2. Germline V gives CDR1 LGHNA, CDR2 YNFKEQ. The CDR3 extends over 15 amino acids. The J segment lost 7 bases and the V segment lost 1 base, leaving 3 bases of the junction unmatched.

The chain uses TRBV6-5 and TRBJ1-5; 8 bases agree with TRBD1. V shed 5 bases, J shed 8 bases, and the junction held 5 bases outside the gene matches. This CDR3 region has 13 residues. CDR1 is MNHEY and CDR2 is SVGAGI in the germline V gene. CDR3 in DNA: TGTGCCAGCAGTACGGACAGGGCAAAGCCCCAGCATTTT. Translation: CASSTDRAKPQHF.

The CDR3 loop is CASSEAGRRLDWSPLHF. The CDR3 DNA reads TGTGCCAGCAGTGAAGCGGGCAGGAGGTTGGATTGGTCACCCCTCCACTTT. The rearrangement joins TRBV6-1 to TRBJ1-6; D is unclear. The CDR3 covers 17 residues. Trimming pared 0 bases from V and 10 bases from J, leaving 19 bases between. Germline loops: CDR1 MNHNS, CDR2 SASEGT.

V and J are TRBV4-1 and TRBJ2-2, with 9 bases lining up with TRBD1. From germline, CDR1 is MGHRA and CDR2 YSYEKL. The CDR3 spans 16 residues. The V gene end was trimmed by 2 bases and the J gene end by 0 bases; junction bases not matched to a gene: 1. Here the CDR3 reads CASSQNRGPNTGELFF. The CDR3 region has the DNA TGCGCCAGCAGCCAAAACAGGGGGCCGAACACCGGGGAGCTGTTTTTT.